Following are 19 T cell receptor beta chains from one sample sequenced in a study of cytomegalovirus exposure and HLA in healthy donors. PCR used 60 Vbeta primers and 13 Jbeta primers. TCRdb's copy holds only in-frame clones and misses some; the assay was immunoSEQ multiplex PCR. Of 120,000 or so clones listed, less than 90% are singletons. Specimen: PBMCs. These receptors were taken from a man in his late teens or twenties in good health and CMV-seropositive.

This sequence joins TRBV27 and TRBJ1-2, with D possibly TRBD1 on 6 matching bases. Trimming removed 3 bases from V and 6 bases from J, with 14 bases in between. This CDR3 has 14 amino acids. CDR1 and CDR2 from the germline V gene are MNHEY and SMNVEV (reference sequence). The DNA of the CDR3 is TGTGCCAGCAGTTTGACAGGTCCCCTACATGGCTACACCTTC. This gives the protein CASSLTGPLHGYTF.

On this clone itself: The sample carries other DNA sequences with the same CDR3. This chain links TRBV4-1 with TRBJ2-3; TRBD2 aligns across 7 bases. The junction had 3 bases not matched to a gene; V was cut back by 3 bases and J by 0 bases. The CDR3 totals 15 residues. Germline values: CDR1 MGHRA, CDR2 YSYEKL. CDR3 nucleotides: TGCGCCAGCAGCCAGGGGCGGGGGAGCACAGATACGCAGTATTTT. It encodes CASSQGRGSTDTQYF.

This chain connects TRBV13 to TRBJ2-2; D gene ambiguous. The CDR3 totals 11 residues. Trimming removed 4 bases from V and 8 bases from J, with 5 bases in between. Germline V CDR1 and CDR2: PRHDT, FYEKMQ (reference sequence). CDR3 DNA sequence: TGTGCCAGCAGCTCCGGGGGGGAGCTGTTTTTT. Translation: CASSSGGELFF.

V usage is TRBV27 and J usage is TRBJ2-1; TRBD2 aligns across 10 bases. CDR1 and CDR2 from the germline V gene are MNHEY and SMNVEV (reference sequence). The length of the CDR3 is 16 residues. Trimming cost V 2 bases and J 7 bases; bases outside gene matches: 8. This CDR3 is CASSLPSAGGWNEQFF. CDR3 in DNA: TGTGCCAGCAGTTTACCCTCAGCGGGGGGGTGGAATGAGCAGTTCTTC.

The J gene is TRBJ1-1, the V gene TRBV6-1, with 9 bases fitting TRBD1. The J segment lost 8 bases and the V segment lost 4 bases, leaving 11 bases of the junction unmatched. The germline V gene encodes CDR1 MNHNS and CDR2 SASEGT. This CDR3 has 15 amino acids. CDR3 nucleotides: TGTGCCAGCAGTGGGACAGGGGCTAACCGTTTCGAAGCTTTCTTT. As protein: CASSGTGANRFEAFF.

The chain couples TRBV4-1 to TRBJ1-1, with 8 positions matching TRBD1. The length of the CDR3 is 15 residues. With 0 bases clipped from V and 5 bases from J, the junction kept 5 bases outside the gene matches. Germline CDR1 and CDR2: MGHRA and YSYEKL. In DNA, the CDR3 is TGCGCCAGCAGCCAAGAACCCAGGGGGCGAACTGAAGCTTTCTTT. Encoded protein: CASSQEPRGRTEAFF.

The chain employs TRBV27 and TRBJ1-2; 8 bases map to TRBD1. The CDR3 consists of 15 residues. The V segment lost 5 bases and the J segment 2 bases; nucleotides outside the gene matches: 7. The germline V gene encodes CDR1 MNHEY and CDR2 SMNVEV (reference sequence). The CDR3 region is CASSPGQGVNYGYTF. In nucleotides, the CDR3 is TGTGCCAGCAGTCCTGGACAGGGTGTAAACTATGGCTACACCTTC.

The chain links TRBV2 to TRBJ2-5, with a possible D match to TRBD1 (5 bases). Germline V gene sequence: CDR1 SNHLY, CDR2 FYNNEI. The CDR3 has 13 residues. Trimming removed 5 bases at V and 5 bases at J, with 12 bases between. The CDR3 is CASSFGRVETQYF. The CDR3 region has the DNA TGTGCCAGCAGTTTTGGCAGGGTGGAGACCCAGTACTTC.

This chain uses TRBV21-1 with TRBJ2-7; the table's D call, TRBD1, has no DNA check behind it. TRBV21-1 is assigned pseudogene status. This CDR3 comprises 14 residues. CDR3 sequence (DNA): TGTGCCAGCAGCAAGCCGGGACAGGACTACGAGCAGTACTTC. As protein: CASSKPGQDYEQYF.

In this sample, this clone turned up once. The V gene is TRBV9, the J gene TRBJ2-3; D is possibly TRBD1 (6 bases). V lost 6 bases and J 6 bases, leaving 14 bases between the germline ends. The CDR3 contains 13 residues. The germline V gene encodes CDR1 SGDLS and CDR2 YYNGEE. The CDR3 nucleotides are TGTGCCAGCAAACCAGGGGTGGAGGATACGCAGTATTTT. Encoded protein: CASKPGVEDTQYF.

J is TRBJ2-7 and V is TRBV5-1, with 10 positions matching TRBD1. The length of the CDR3 is 14 residues. V shed 4 bases and J 6 bases; nucleotides not matched to a gene: 7. The germline gives CDR1 SGHRS, CDR2 YFSETQ. In DNA form, the CDR3 reads TGCGCCAGCAGCCCAGACAGGGGGCAGAGCGAGCAGTACTTC. This sequence encodes CASSPDRGQSEQYF.

This chain connects TRBV6-6 to TRBJ2-7; D remains unclear. With 6 bases removed from V and 0 bases from J, the gap between germline ends came to 12 bases. This CDR3 comprises 14 residues. Germline-derived CDR1 and CDR2 are MNHNY and SVGAGI (reference sequence). The chain's CDR3 is CASRYLGSSYEQYF. Here the CDR3 DNA reads TGTGCCAGCAGGTACCTAGGCAGCTCCTACGAGCAGTACTTC.

The rearrangement links TRBV11-3 to TRBJ2-7, with D uncertain. The CDR3 loop spans 17 amino acids. The V end lost 5 bases, the J end lost 0 bases, and 20 bases lay between the germline ends. Per germline, CDR1 SGHNT and CDR2 YENEEA. The chain's CDR3 is CASSALLWACHSYEQYF. The CDR3 bases are TGTGCCAGCAGCGCCCTCCTTTGGGCGTGCCACTCCTACGAGCAGTACTTC.

The rearrangement uses TRBV7-2 and TRBJ1-1; D call uncertain. CDR3 length equals 13 residues. Germline-derived CDR1 and CDR2 are SGHTA and FQGNSA. The ends were cut back, 2 bases at V and 1 base at J, with 5 bases in the middle. The CDR3 reads CASSLWANTEAFF. CDR3 sequence (DNA): TGTGCCAGCAGCTTATGGGCGAACACTGAAGCTTTCTTT.

V gene TRBV5-4 combines with J gene TRBJ1-2; tentatively, D is TRBD1 (6 bases). Between the trimmed V and J ends, which lost 0 bases and 4 bases, there was a span of 7 bases. The germline V gene has CDR1 SGHNT and CDR2 YYREEE (reference sequence). The CDR3 runs to 13 residues. The CDR3 DNA sequence: TGTGCCAGCAGCTTGGTACAGGGCTATGGCTACACCTTC. The encoded protein is CASSLVQGYGYTF.

The V call is TRBV30, the J call TRBJ1-5; D remains ambiguous. The CDR3 has 15 amino acids. Germline V gives CDR1 GTSNPN, CDR2 SVGIG (reference sequence). V shed 2 bases and J shed 1 base, with 12 bases lying between them. For the CDR3, the DNA is TGTGCCTGGAGTTCCCGAGGGTCCAGCAATCAGCCCCAGCATTTT. It codes for CAWSSRGSSNQPQHF. Using reference TRBV30 and TRBJ1-5 for the parts outside the CDR3, the full variable domain is SQTIHQWPATLVQPVGSPLSLECTVEGTSNPNLYWYRQAAGRGLQLLFYSVGIGQISSEVPQNLSASRPQDRQFILSSKKLLLSDSGFYLCAWSSRGSSNQPQHFGDGTRLSIL.

The chain carries TRBV18 and TRBJ1-3; no clear D gene. CDR3 size: 16 residues. Germline V lookup: CDR1 KGHSH, CDR2 LQKENI. Trimming removed 2 bases from V and 0 bases from J, with 11 bases in between. CDR3 DNA: TGTGCCAGCTCACCAGGGCAGGCCCTCTCTGGAAACACCATATATTTT. It is translated as CASSPGQALSGNTIYF.

This clone was picked up a small number of times. The chain has TRBV6-5 and TRBJ2-1, with a possible D match to TRBD2 (5 bases). Looked up from germline, CDR1 is MNHEY and CDR2 is SVGAGI. The V gene lost 6 bases and the J gene lost 1 base, with 10 bases spanning the gap. The CDR3 totals 14 residues. CDR3 bases: TGTGCCAGCAGCCGCCGGGAATCCTACAATGAGCAGTTCTTC. Translated: CASSRRESYNEQFF.

The V call is TRBV2, the J call TRBJ1-2; D is undetermined. The CDR3 consists of 13 residues. Per the germline V gene, CDR1 is SNHLY and CDR2 is FYNNEI. Trimming took 7 bases from V and 3 from J, leaving 12 bases between them. For the CDR3, the DNA is TGTGCCAGCACGTCAAACGGGGACTATGGCTACACCTTC. This codes for CASTSNGDYGYTF.